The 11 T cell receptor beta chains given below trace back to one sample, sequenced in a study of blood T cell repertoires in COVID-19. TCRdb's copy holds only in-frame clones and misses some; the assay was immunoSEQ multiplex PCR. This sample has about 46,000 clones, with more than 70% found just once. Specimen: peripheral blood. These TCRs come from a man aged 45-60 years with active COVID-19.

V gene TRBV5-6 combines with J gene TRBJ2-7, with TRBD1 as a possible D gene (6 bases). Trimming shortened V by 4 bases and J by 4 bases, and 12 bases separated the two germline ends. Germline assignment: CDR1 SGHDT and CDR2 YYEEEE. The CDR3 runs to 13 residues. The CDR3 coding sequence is TGTGCCAGCAGCCTTTCCGGGACATACGAGCAGTACTTC. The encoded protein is CASSLSGTYEQYF.

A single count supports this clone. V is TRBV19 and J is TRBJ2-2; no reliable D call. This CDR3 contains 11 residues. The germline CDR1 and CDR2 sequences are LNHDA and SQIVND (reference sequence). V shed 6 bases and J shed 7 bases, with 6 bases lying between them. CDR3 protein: CASRTGGELFF. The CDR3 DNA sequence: TGTGCCAGTAGGACGGGCGGGGAGCTGTTTTTT.

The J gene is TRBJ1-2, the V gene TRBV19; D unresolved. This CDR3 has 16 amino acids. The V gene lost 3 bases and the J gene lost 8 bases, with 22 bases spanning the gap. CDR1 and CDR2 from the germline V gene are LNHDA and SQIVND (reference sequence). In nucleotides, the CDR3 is TGTGCCAGTAGTATGAGGTTCGGCAGCCCACTTAAGGGCTACACCTTC. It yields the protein CASSMRFGSPLKGYTF.

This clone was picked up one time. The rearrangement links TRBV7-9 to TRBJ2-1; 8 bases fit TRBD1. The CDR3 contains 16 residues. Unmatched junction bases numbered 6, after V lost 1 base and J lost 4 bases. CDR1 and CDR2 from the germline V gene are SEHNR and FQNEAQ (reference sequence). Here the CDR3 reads CASSLGMGQVYNEQFF. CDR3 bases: TGTGCCAGCAGCTTAGGTATGGGACAGGTATACAATGAGCAGTTCTTC. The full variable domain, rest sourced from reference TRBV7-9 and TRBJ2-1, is DTGVSQNPRHKITKRGQNVTFRCDPISEHNRLYWYRQTLGQGPEFLTYFQNEAQLEKSRLLSDRFSAERPKGSFSTLEIQRTEQGDSAMYLCASSLGMGQVYNEQFFGPGTRLTVL.

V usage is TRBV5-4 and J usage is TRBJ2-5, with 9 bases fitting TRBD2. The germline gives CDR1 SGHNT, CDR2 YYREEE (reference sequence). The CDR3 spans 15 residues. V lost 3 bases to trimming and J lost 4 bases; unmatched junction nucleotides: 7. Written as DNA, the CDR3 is TGTGCCAGCAGCTCAGCGGGAGCGGGAGGAGAGACCCAGTACTTC. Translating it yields CASSSAGAGGETQYF.

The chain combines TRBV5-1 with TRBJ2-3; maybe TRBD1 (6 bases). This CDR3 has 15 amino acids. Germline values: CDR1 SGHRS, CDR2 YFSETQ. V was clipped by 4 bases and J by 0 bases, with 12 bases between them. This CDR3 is CASSIQGESTDTQYF. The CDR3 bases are TGCGCCAGCAGCATACAGGGTGAAAGCACAGATACGCAGTATTTT.

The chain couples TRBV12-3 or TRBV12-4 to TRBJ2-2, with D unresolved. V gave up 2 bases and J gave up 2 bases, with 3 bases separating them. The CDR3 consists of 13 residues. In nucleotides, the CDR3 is TGTGCCAGCAGTTTAACTAACACCGGGGAGCTGTTTTTT. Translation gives CASSLTNTGELFF.

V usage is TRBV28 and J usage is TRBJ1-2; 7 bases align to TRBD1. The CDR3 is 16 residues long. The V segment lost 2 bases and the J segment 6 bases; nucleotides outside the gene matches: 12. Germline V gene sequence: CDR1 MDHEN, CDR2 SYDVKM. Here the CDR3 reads CASSLLPGQKRDGYTF. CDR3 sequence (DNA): TGTGCCAGCAGTTTACTCCCGGGACAGAAGCGCGATGGCTACACCTTC.

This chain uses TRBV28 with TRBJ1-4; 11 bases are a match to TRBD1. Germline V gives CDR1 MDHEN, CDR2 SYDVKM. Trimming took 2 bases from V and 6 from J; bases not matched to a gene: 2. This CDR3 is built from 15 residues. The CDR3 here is CASSLQGQGDEKLFF. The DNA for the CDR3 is TGTGCCAGCAGTTTACAGGGACAGGGGGATGAAAAACTGTTTTTT.

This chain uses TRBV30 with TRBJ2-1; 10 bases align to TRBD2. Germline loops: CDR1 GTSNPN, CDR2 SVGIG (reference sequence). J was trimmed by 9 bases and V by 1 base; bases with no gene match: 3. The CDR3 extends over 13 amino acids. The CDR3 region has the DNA TGTGCCTGGAGTGGGGCTAGCGGGAGTGAGCAGTTCTTC. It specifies CAWSGASGSEQFF.

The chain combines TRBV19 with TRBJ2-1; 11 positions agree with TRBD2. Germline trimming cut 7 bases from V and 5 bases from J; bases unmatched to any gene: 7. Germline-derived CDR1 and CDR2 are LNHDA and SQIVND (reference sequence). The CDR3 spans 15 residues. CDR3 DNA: TGTGCCAGTAAGGGTGGGACTAGCGGCCACAATGAGCAGTTCTTC. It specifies CASKGGTSGHNEQFF.